Listed here are 30 T cell receptor beta chains from one sample, sequenced in a study of blood T cell repertoires in COVID-19. The table came from immunoSEQ multiplex PCR; TCRdb's copy has only in-frame clones and leaves some out. The sample lists around 220,000 clones; roughly 76% were seen once. The sample comprised peripheral blood. The source of these receptors is a human donor in a cohort sampled during active COVID-19.

This chain's CDR3 is CASSLRQGYYGYTF. CDR3 sequence (DNA): TGCGCCAGCAGCTTACGACAGGGATATTATGGCTACACCTTC. This chain uses TRBV5-1 with TRBJ1-2, with 7 nucleotides matching TRBD1. CDR1 SGHRS and CDR2 YFSETQ come from the germline V gene. The CDR3 extends over 14 amino acids. Trimming at V came to 2 bases and at J to 5 bases, leaving 6 bases not matched to a gene.

CDR3 region: CASGLVPEGAEAFF. For the CDR3, the DNA is TGTGCTAGTGGTTTGGTTCCCGAGGGGGCTGAAGCTTTCTTT. The V and J genes are TRBV12-5 and TRBJ1-1; D perhaps matches TRBD1 (6 bases). This CDR3 has 14 residues. Per germline, CDR1 LGHNT and CDR2 FRNRAP. Trimming removed 0 bases from V and 6 bases from J, with 11 bases in between.

CDR3 region: CASSNPGGRIEKLFF. The CDR3 DNA is TGTGCCAGCAGCAACCCGGGGGGGCGCATTGAAAAACTGTTTTTT. The chain combines TRBV5-6 with TRBJ1-4; the D gene is possibly TRBD1 (6 bases). V gave up 4 bases and J gave up 7 bases, with 17 bases separating them. In germline, CDR1 is SGHDT, CDR2 YYEEEE. There are 15 residues in the CDR3.

This chain joins TRBV28 and TRBJ1-2; TRBD1 aligns across 8 bases. J was trimmed by 4 bases and V by 6 bases; bases with no gene match: 10. There are 15 residues in the CDR3. The germline V gene encodes CDR1 MDHEN and CDR2 SYDVKM. The CDR3 sequence is CASRTRRQGLYGYTF. Written as DNA, the CDR3 is TGTGCCAGCAGAACGCGCCGACAGGGGCTCTATGGCTACACCTTC.

The chain links TRBV19 to TRBJ2-2; 13 nucleotides line up with TRBD2. The germline gives CDR1 LNHDA, CDR2 SQIVND (reference sequence). V lost 5 bases and J lost 5; bases outside the gene matches: 8. This CDR3 region has 17 residues. As DNA, the CDR3 is TGTGCCAGTAGTCCTTCGTGGACTAGCGGGAGAACCGGGGAGCTGTTTTTT. It encodes CASSPSWTSGRTGELFF.

This sequence joins TRBV6-4 and TRBJ2-1, with 12 nucleotides matching TRBD1. From germline, CDR1 is MRHNA and CDR2 SNTAGT. CDR3 length: 15 amino acids. V lost 3 bases and J lost 9; bases outside the gene matches: 6. CDR3 region: CASSDQGTGGSEQFF. The CDR3 nucleotides read TGTGCCAGCAGTGATCAGGGGACAGGGGGCAGTGAGCAGTTCTTC.

V gene TRBV10-3 combines with J gene TRBJ1-1, with D maybe TRBD1 (6 bases). The V gene lost 4 bases and the J gene lost 0 bases, with 24 bases spanning the gap. Germline CDR1 is ENHRY and CDR2 is SYGVKD. The CDR3 contains 19 residues. For the CDR3, the DNA is TGTGCCATCAGTGCCCAGGGAGGGAAGGGGGGGACGGTGAACACTGAAGCTTTCTTT. Translation: CAISAQGGKGGTVNTEAFF.

The V gene is TRBV7-3, the J gene TRBJ2-6; TRBD2 is a possible D gene (6 bases). Trimming shortened V by 1 base and J by 15 bases, and 19 bases separated the two germline ends. The CDR3 loop spans 15 amino acids. CDR1 is SGHTA, CDR2 FQGTGA, per germline. CDR3 sequence reads: CASSLMLGLGGTLTF. CDR3 bases: TGTGCCAGCAGCTTAATGCTGGGATTGGGGGGTACCCTGACTTTC.

This clone was counted a few times. The chain joins TRBV27 to TRBJ2-4; 7 positions agree with TRBD2. The CDR3 runs to 13 residues. Germline V gene sequence: CDR1 MNHEY, CDR2 SMNVEV (reference sequence). Unmatched junction bases numbered 12, after V lost 5 bases and J lost 14 bases. CDR3 DNA: TGTGCCAGCAGTCCCCCCGGGGGGAGGGACGAGTACTTC. Amino acid sequence: CASSPPGGRDEYF.

The rearrangement joins TRBV28 to TRBJ2-2; the D gene is possibly TRBD1 (6 bases). Germline V gives CDR1 MDHEN, CDR2 SYDVKM. There are 14 residues in the CDR3. V lost 3 bases and J 7 bases, leaving 12 bases between the germline ends. Here the CDR3 reads CASSFYRVVGELFF. In DNA form, the CDR3 reads TGTGCCAGCAGTTTCTACAGGGTGGTCGGGGAGCTGTTTTTT. The full variable domain, rest sourced from reference TRBV28 and TRBJ2-2, is DVKVTQSSRYLVKRTGEKVFLECVQDMDHENMFWYRQDPGLGLRLIYFSYDVKMKEKGDIPEGYSVSREKKERFSLILESASTNQTSMYLCASSFYRVVGELFFGEGSRLTVL.

This chain joins TRBV28 and TRBJ2-5; 13 nucleotides match TRBD2. The CDR3 runs 16 residues. Germline CDR1 is MDHEN and CDR2 is SYDVKM. V shed 5 bases, J shed 5 bases, and the junction held 8 bases outside the gene matches. The CDR3 DNA follows: TGTGCCAGCAGTCGGCGGACTAGCGGGAGAGGGGAGACCCAGTACTTC. Translating it yields CASSRRTSGRGETQYF.

The gene calls are TRBV10-3 and TRBJ1-6; 11 positions match TRBD1. Germline assignment: CDR1 ENHRY and CDR2 SYGVKD. The CDR3 has 15 residues. The V and J ends lost 6 bases and 10 bases, in that order; junction bases with no gene match: 8. The CDR3 nucleotides are TGTGCCATCAGGGGGGACAGGGGGAGCGGATCACCCCTCCACTTT. It is translated as CAIRGDRGSGSPLHF.

The chain uses TRBV4-3 and TRBJ2-5, with D unclear. Trimming pared 0 bases from V and 9 bases from J, leaving 11 bases between. This CDR3 comprises 13 residues. Per the germline V gene, CDR1 is LGHNA and CDR2 is YSLEER. The CDR3 spells CASSQDLYEAQYF. The CDR3 nucleotides are TGCGCCAGCAGCCAAGATCTATACGAGGCCCAGTACTTC.

The chain has TRBV6-2 or TRBV6-3 and TRBJ2-6; possibly TRBD1 for D (6 bases). The CDR3 sequence is 16 residues long. Germline V gene sequence: CDR1 MNHEY, CDR2 SVGEGT. Trimming took 6 bases from V and 2 from J, leaving 14 bases between them. CDR3 sequence reads: CASSQYTGPGANVLTF. The CDR3 nucleotides are TGTGCCAGCAGCCAATATACAGGGCCTGGGGCCAACGTCCTGACTTTC.

This clone occurred a few times. The chain recombines TRBV6-5 with TRBJ1-1; perhaps TRBD1 as D (6 bases). The V and J ends lost 0 bases and 1 base respectively, with 6 bases between them. CDR1 MNHEY and CDR2 SVGAGI come from the germline V gene. The CDR3 has 14 residues. CDR3 region: CASSYSTGNTEAFF. The CDR3 nucleotides are TGTGCCAGCAGTTACTCGACAGGGAACACTGAAGCTTTCTTT.

The chain recombines TRBV18 with TRBJ2-7, with D perhaps matching TRBD1 (7 bases). CDR1 is KGHSH, CDR2 LQKENI, per germline. The length of the CDR3 is 15 residues. Between the trimmed V and J ends, which lost 3 bases and 4 bases, there was a span of 16 bases. CDR3 amino acids: CASSPSFQGGYEQYF. The CDR3 DNA reads TGTGCCAGCTCACCCTCGTTCCAGGGGGGATACGAGCAGTACTTC.

This chain links TRBV2 with TRBJ2-7, with TRBD2 matching over 7 bases. Germline loops: CDR1 SNHLY, CDR2 FYNNEI. The CDR3 runs to 13 residues. Trimming cost V 6 bases and J 3 bases; bases outside gene matches: 5. This CDR3 is CASRAGEYYEQYF. The CDR3 DNA sequence: TGTGCCAGCAGGGCGGGAGAATACTACGAGCAGTACTTC.

The chain combines TRBV7-2 with TRBJ2-7; TRBD2 matches 7 bases. V gave up 2 bases and J gave up 6 bases; unmatched junction bases: 7. In germline, CDR1 is SGHTA, CDR2 FQGNSA. This CDR3 has 14 residues. This chain's CDR3 is CASSLLAGVSEQYF. CDR3 DNA: TGTGCCAGCAGCTTACTCGCGGGAGTCTCCGAGCAGTACTTC.

The chain uses TRBV7-2 and TRBJ2-3, with TRBD2 matching 7 bases. The length of the CDR3 is 16 residues. The junction had 7 bases not matched to a gene; V was cut back by 1 base and J by 3 bases. Germline V CDR1 and CDR2: SGHTA, FQGNSA. CDR3: CASSLERGRFTDTQYF. In DNA, the CDR3 is TGTGCCAGCAGCTTAGAGCGGGGACGATTTACAGATACGCAGTATTTT.

This rearrangement joins TRBV6-5 to TRBJ2-7; D call uncertain. Germline lookup yields CDR1 MNHEY and CDR2 SVGAGI. V was shortened by 2 bases and J by 2 bases, with 7 bases between the two germline ends. There are 13 residues in the CDR3. The CDR3 bases are TGTGCCAGCAGTTACGGCGGAACCTACGAGCAGTACTTC. Translation: CASSYGGTYEQYF.

The chain has TRBV28 and TRBJ1-1; D gene ambiguous. The ends were cut back, 5 bases at V and 4 bases at J, with 14 bases in the middle. Germline V gene sequence: CDR1 MDHEN, CDR2 SYDVKM. CDR3 length: 14 residues. CDR3 in DNA: TGTGCCAGCAGTCCTCAGGTCCCCACCACTGAAGCTTTCTTT. Its protein product is CASSPQVPTTEAFF. The whole variable domain, filled in from reference TRBV28 and TRBJ1-1, reads DVKVTQSSRYLVKRTGEKVFLECVQDMDHENMFWYRQDPGLGLRLIYFSYDVKMKEKGDIPEGYSVSREKKERFSLILESASTNQTSMYLCASSPQVPTTEAFFGQGTRLTVV.

The chain has TRBV7-2 and TRBJ2-7, with D perhaps matching TRBD2 (6 bases). V was shortened by 0 bases and J by 2 bases, with 20 bases between the two germline ends. Per germline, CDR1 SGHTA and CDR2 FQGNSA. The CDR3 is 18 amino acids. This CDR3 is CASSLAAVGGNPPYEQYF. DNA of the CDR3: TGTGCCAGCAGCTTAGCGGCCGTAGGCGGGAACCCACCCTACGAGCAGTACTTC.

The chain is built from TRBV25-1 and TRBJ2-5; D unresolved. Germline CDR1 is MGHDK and CDR2 is SYGVNS. Trimming cost V 8 bases and J 2 bases, with 9 bases left between them. CDR3 length: 12 residues. CDR3 sequence: CASSASQETQYF. For the CDR3, the DNA is TGTGCCAGCTCCGCGTCTCAAGAGACCCAGTACTTC.

The V gene is TRBV30, the J gene TRBJ1-1; TRBD1 aligns across 7 bases. The germline gives CDR1 GTSNPN, CDR2 SVGIG (reference sequence). The CDR3 has 14 amino acids. V gave up 2 bases and J gave up 4 bases; unmatched junction bases: 7. The CDR3 sequence: CAWSRPGTATEAFF. The CDR3 bases are TGTGCCTGGAGTCGCCCCGGGACAGCCACTGAAGCTTTCTTT. Combining the CDR3 with reference TRBV30 and TRBJ1-1 gives the whole variable domain SQTIHQWPATLVQPVGSPLSLECTVEGTSNPNLYWYRQAAGRGLQLLFYSVGIGQISSEVPQNLSASRPQDRQFILSSKKLLLSDSGFYLCAWSRPGTATEAFFGQGTRLTVV.

The chain is built from TRBV3-1 (or the pseudogene TRBV3-2) and TRBJ2-3, with 13 bases aligning to TRBD2. The CDR3 is 15 amino acids. After removal of 5 bases from V and 8 bases from J, the junction contained 7 bases not matched to a gene. Germline V gives CDR1 LGHDT, CDR2 YNNKEL (reference sequence). In nucleotides, the CDR3 is TGTGCCAGCAGCTGGACTAGCGGGAGAGAGTCTACGCAGTATTTT. Translating gives CASSWTSGRESTQYF.

The V call is TRBV7-2, the J call TRBJ1-2; 7 bases are shared with TRBD1. CDR3 length equals 15 residues. Germline V gene data show CDR1 as SGHTA and CDR2 as FQGNSA. Trimming removed 4 bases from V and 6 bases from J; junction bases left unmatched: 11. CDR3 loop: CASSSTRGQPNGYTF. The CDR3 DNA follows: TGTGCCAGCAGCTCCACTCGGGGACAGCCGAATGGCTACACCTTC.

The V and J genes are TRBV5-3 and TRBJ1-5, with TRBD1 as a possible D gene (6 bases). TRBV5-3 is assigned to the ORF class and has an uncertain function. V was clipped by 4 bases and J by 0 bases, with 17 bases between them. This CDR3 is 17 amino acids long. The CDR3 is CARSRFWTDYSNQPQHF. CDR3 DNA sequence: TGTGCCAGAAGCCGATTTTGGACAGACTATAGCAATCAGCCCCAGCATTTT.

The chain is built from TRBV28 and TRBJ2-2; TRBD2 might be the D (5 bases). The V end was cut by 2 bases, the J end by 1 base, with 5 bases between. CDR1 is MDHEN and CDR2 is SYDVKM in the germline V gene. This CDR3 is 14 amino acids long. CDR3 nucleotide sequence: TGTGCCAGCAGTTTACGGGGGAACACCGGGGAGCTGTTTTTT. This codes for CASSLRGNTGELFF.

The gene calls are TRBV18 and TRBJ2-3; TRBD2 is a possible D gene (6 bases). The CDR3 has 14 residues. V gave up 0 bases and J gave up 2 bases, with 6 bases separating them. Germline loops: CDR1 KGHSH, CDR2 LQKENI. CDR3 amino acids: CASSPPGLTDTQYF. The CDR3 nucleotides are TGTGCCAGCTCACCACCGGGACTCACAGATACGCAGTATTTT.

The chain joins TRBV3-1 (or the pseudogene TRBV3-2) to TRBJ2-1, with D perhaps TRBD1 (6 bases). The V end was cut by 6 bases, the J end by 5 bases, with 23 bases between. This CDR3 has 17 amino acids. From germline, CDR1 is LGHDT and CDR2 YNNKEL (reference sequence). The CDR3 DNA reads TGTGCCAGCAGGCGGGTCGAGCGGAGGACAGCTAACAATGAGCAGTTCTTC. It yields the protein CASRRVERRTANNEQFF.